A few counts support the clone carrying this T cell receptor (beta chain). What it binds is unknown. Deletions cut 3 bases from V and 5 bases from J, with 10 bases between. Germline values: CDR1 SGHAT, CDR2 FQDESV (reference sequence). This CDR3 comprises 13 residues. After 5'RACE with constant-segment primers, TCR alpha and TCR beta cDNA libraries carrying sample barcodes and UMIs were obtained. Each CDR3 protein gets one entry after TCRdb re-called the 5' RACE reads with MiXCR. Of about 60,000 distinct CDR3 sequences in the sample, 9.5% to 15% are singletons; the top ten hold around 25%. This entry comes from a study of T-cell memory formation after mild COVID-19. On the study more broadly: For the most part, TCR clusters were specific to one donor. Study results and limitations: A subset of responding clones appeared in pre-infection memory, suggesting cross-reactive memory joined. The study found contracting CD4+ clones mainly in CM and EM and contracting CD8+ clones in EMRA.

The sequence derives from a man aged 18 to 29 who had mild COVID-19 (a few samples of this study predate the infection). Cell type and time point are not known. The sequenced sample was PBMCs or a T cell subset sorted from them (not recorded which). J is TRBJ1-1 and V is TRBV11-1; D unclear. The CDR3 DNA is TGTGCCAGCAGCTTGGAGAGCTGGACTGAAGCTTTCTTT. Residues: CASSLESWTEAFF. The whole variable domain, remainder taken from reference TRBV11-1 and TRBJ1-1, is EAEVAQSPRYKITEKSQAVAFWCDPISGHATLYWYRQILGQGPELLVQFQDESVVDDSQLPKDRFSAERLKGVDSTLKIQPAELGDSAMYLCASSLESWTEAFFGQGTRLTVV.